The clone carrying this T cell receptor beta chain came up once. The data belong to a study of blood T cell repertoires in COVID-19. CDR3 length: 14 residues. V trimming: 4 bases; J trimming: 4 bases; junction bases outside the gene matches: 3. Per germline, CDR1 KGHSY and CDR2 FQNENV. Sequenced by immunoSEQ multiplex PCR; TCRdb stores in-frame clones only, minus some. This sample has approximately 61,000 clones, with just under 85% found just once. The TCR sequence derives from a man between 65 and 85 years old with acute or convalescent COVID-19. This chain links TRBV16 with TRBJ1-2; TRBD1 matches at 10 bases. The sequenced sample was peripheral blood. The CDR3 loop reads CASSPGTGVYGYTF. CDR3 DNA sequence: TGTGCCAGCAGCCCGGGGACAGGGGTCTATGGCTACACCTTC.